The 31 T cell receptor beta chains reported below all come from one sample, sequenced in a study of blood T cells in healthy people across ages. It was with a sample-barcoded 5' primer and a J-beta primer mix that a second PCR of roughly 7 to 12 cycles was run. TCRdb processed the 5' RACE reads anew with MiXCR; each CDR3 protein has one entry. Of some 900,000 distinct CDR3 sequences detected, 48% appear once; the ten largest clones hold about an eighth. Sequenced input: blood. The source of these receptors is a man aged 30 to 45 in good health.

This clonotype turned up a few times. The chain joins TRBV5-1 to TRBJ2-7, with a possible D match to TRBD1 (6 bases). The CDR3 has 15 amino acids. The V gene's germline CDR1 is SGHRS and CDR2 YFSETQ. V shed 4 bases and J shed 5 bases, with 19 bases lying between them. The CDR3 nucleotides are TGCGCCAGCAGCGATCGGGACACCAATATTGACGAGCAGTACTTC. As protein: CASSDRDTNIDEQYF.

The J gene is TRBJ2-1, the V gene TRBV4-2; D is possibly TRBD2 (7 bases). CDR1 and CDR2 (germline): LGHNA, YNFKEQ. CDR3 length: 14 amino acids. V dropped 8 bases and J dropped 8 bases, with 19 bases sitting between them. CDR3 nucleotides: TGTGCCAGCCGATACACGGGGGGCTCGGATGAGCAGTTCTTC. It is translated as CASRYTGGSDEQFF.

The chain links TRBV4-3 to TRBJ2-5; no clear D. V was pared by 0 bases and J by 3 bases, with 8 bases between. Germline-derived CDR1 and CDR2 are LGHNA and YSLEER. The CDR3 length is 14 residues. The CDR3: CASSQDLRKETQYF. The CDR3 nucleotides read TGCGCCAGCAGCCAAGATCTCCGGAAAGAGACCCAGTACTTC.

The chain links TRBV28 to TRBJ1-1; D is perhaps TRBD1 (5 bases). Per germline, CDR1 MDHEN and CDR2 SYDVKM. This CDR3 has 13 residues. V lost 1 base and J 11 bases, leaving 14 bases between the germline ends. The CDR3: CASSLSESRGAFF. For the CDR3, the DNA is TGTGCCAGCAGTTTATCCGAGTCCCGGGGGGCTTTCTTT.

The count of this clonotype is one. The CDR3 DNA reads as TGCAGTGCTAGACCCCCACTAGCTTCCAATGAGCAGTTCTTC. Encoded protein: CSARPPLASNEQFF. This rearrangement joins TRBV20-1 to TRBJ2-1, with a weak D call TRBD2 (6 bases). Germline assignment: CDR1 DFQATT and CDR2 SNEGSKA (reference sequence). The ends were cut back, 2 bases at V and 6 bases at J, with 14 bases in the middle. The CDR3 is 14 residues long.

This clonotype was detected once. V gene TRBV21-1 combines with J gene TRBJ2-3. TRBV21-1 is a recognized pseudogene. This CDR3 contains 12 residues. The CDR3 spells CASSKVGDTQYF. In DNA, the CDR3 is TGTGCCAGCAGCAAAGTAGGAGATACGCAGTATTTT.

In its sample, this clonotype was seen a few times. The genes are TRBV3-1 and TRBJ2-3, with 9 bases that match TRBD2. Germline V gives CDR1 LGHDT, CDR2 YNNKEL (reference sequence). The J segment lost 2 bases and the V segment lost 3 bases, leaving 9 bases of the junction unmatched. The CDR3 has 17 amino acids. The CDR3 sequence is CASSHLVRGGHTDTQYF. The CDR3 coding sequence is TGTGCCAGCAGCCACCTCGTGCGGGGGGGTCACACAGATACGCAGTATTTT.

The chain recombines TRBV5-1 with TRBJ2-2, with 9 nucleotides matching TRBD2. CDR3 length equals 15 residues. Germline V CDR1 and CDR2: SGHRS, YFSETQ. J gave up 3 bases and V 5 bases, and 5 bases lay outside the gene matches. The CDR3 region is CASSPTSGHTGELFF. In nucleotides, the CDR3 is TGCGCCAGCAGTCCGACTAGCGGACACACCGGGGAGCTGTTTTTT. The full variable domain, with the rest looked up from reference TRBV5-1 and TRBJ2-2, is KAGVTQTPRYLIKTRGQQVTLSCSPISGHRSVSWYQQTPGQGLQFLFEYFSETQRNKGNFPGRFSGRQFSNSRSEMNVSTLELGDSALYLCASSPTSGHTGELFFGEGSRLTVL.

This rearrangement joins TRBV7-9 to TRBJ2-4; TRBD1 matches 7 bases. The J segment lost 0 bases and the V segment lost 6 bases, leaving 8 bases of the junction unmatched. Germline CDR1 is SEHNR and CDR2 is FQNEAQ (reference sequence). The CDR3 loop spans 16 amino acids. This chain's CDR3 is CASSLTGPLAKNIQYF. The CDR3, as DNA: TGTGCCAGCAGTTTGACAGGGCCATTAGCCAAAAACATTCAGTACTTC. The full variable domain, rest sourced from reference TRBV7-9 and TRBJ2-4, is DTGVSQNPRHKITKRGQNVTFRCDPISEHNRLYWYRQTLGQGPEFLTYFQNEAQLEKSRLLSDRFSAERPKGSFSTLEIQRTEQGDSAMYLCASSLTGPLAKNIQYFGAGTRLSVL.

The chain links TRBV27 to TRBJ1-2; 8 bases agree with TRBD1. In germline, CDR1 is MNHEY, CDR2 SMNVEV (reference sequence). J was trimmed by 7 bases and V by 5 bases; bases with no gene match: 9. The CDR3 has 14 residues. DNA for the CDR3: TGTGCCAGCAGTAGGGACAGGAAAGTTGGTGGCTACACCTTC. The encoded protein is CASSRDRKVGGYTF.

This clonotype came up a few times. The DNA of the CDR3 is TGTGCCAGCAGCTTAGCGGGCAGCGGGCTTAGCACAGATACGCAGTATTTT. It encodes CASSLAGSGLSTDTQYF. V is TRBV7-2 and J is TRBJ2-3; a weak D match, TRBD2 (6 bases). Germline V lookup: CDR1 SGHTA, CDR2 FQGNSA. The CDR3 is 17 residues long. The V end lost 0 bases, the J end lost 0 bases, and 13 bases lay between the germline ends. Together with reference TRBV7-2 and TRBJ2-3, the CDR3 gives the full variable domain: GAGVSQSPSNKVTEKGKDVELRCDPISGHTALYWYRQSLGQGLEFLIYFQGNSAPDKSGLPSDRFSAERTGGSVSTLTIQRTQQEDSAVYLCASSLAGSGLSTDTQYFGPGTRLTVL.

The V and J genes are TRBV2 and TRBJ2-3, with 9 nucleotides matching TRBD2. CDR1 is SNHLY and CDR2 is FYNNEI in the germline V gene. This CDR3 is 15 amino acids long. V was pared by 3 bases and J by 3 bases, with 4 bases of the junction left unmatched. CDR3 coding DNA: TGTGCCAGCAGTGAGCCTAGCGGGGAGACAGATACGCAGTATTTT. It specifies CASSEPSGETDTQYF.

This clonotype has more than one count but fewer than ten. The chain has TRBV5-1 and TRBJ2-3; D gene unclear. Germline CDR1 and CDR2: SGHRS and YFSETQ. This CDR3 has 15 amino acids. V was pared by 0 bases and J by 2 bases, with 10 bases between. For the CDR3, the DNA is TGCGCCAGCAGCTTGGTAGGCGGAATCACAGATACGCAGTATTTT. As protein: CASSLVGGITDTQYF.

CDR3 DNA sequence: TGCGCCAGCAGCTTCGGGAGCGACGAGCAGTACTTC. Amino acids: CASSFGSDEQYF. The genes are TRBV5-1 and TRBJ2-7; D possibly corresponds to TRBD2 (6 bases). Trimming took 2 bases from V and 5 from J, leaving 8 bases between them. Per the germline V gene, CDR1 is SGHRS and CDR2 is YFSETQ. This CDR3 spans 12 amino acids. The entire variable domain, with the rest obtained from reference TRBV5-1 and TRBJ2-7, is as follows: KAGVTQTPRYLIKTRGQQVTLSCSPISGHRSVSWYQQTPGQGLQFLFEYFSETQRNKGNFPGRFSGRQFSNSRSEMNVSTLELGDSALYLCASSFGSDEQYFGPGTRLTVT.

V and J are TRBV4-2 and TRBJ1-5; 9 bases fit TRBD1. This CDR3 has 20 amino acids. J lost 0 bases, V lost 0 bases, and 12 bases had no gene match. The V gene's germline CDR1 is LGHNA and CDR2 YNFKEQ. The CDR3 nucleotides read TGTGCCAGCAGCCAAGATGACAGGGGACAGGGTTTTCTTAGCAATCAGCCCCAGCATTTT. The encoded protein is CASSQDDRGQGFLSNQPQHF.

This clonotype appeared a few times. The chain is built from TRBV9 and TRBJ2-1; D might be TRBD2 (5 bases). Germline-derived CDR1 and CDR2 are SGDLS and YYNGEE. There are 15 residues in the CDR3. Trimming left V 7 bases short and J 7 bases short, with 21 bases between. CDR3 DNA sequence: TGTGCCAGCCCTAGAGGGATTACCCTTTCGAATGAGCAGTTCTTC. It specifies CASPRGITLSNEQFF.

This chain connects TRBV9 to TRBJ1-1, with a weak D call TRBD1 (5 bases). This CDR3 spans 17 amino acids. Germline-derived CDR1 and CDR2 are SGDLS and YYNGEE. The V and J ends lost 3 bases and 0 bases respectively, with 18 bases between them. The CDR3 loop is CASSASVGPVMNTEAFF. The CDR3 nucleotides are TGTGCCAGCAGCGCAAGTGTGGGGCCCGTGATGAACACTGAAGCTTTCTTT.

The table lists this clonotype with a count of one. In nucleotides, the CDR3 is TGTGCCGGCAGCGCCCGGGACAAGTACACCGGGGAGCTGTTTTTT. Encoded protein: CAGSARDKYTGELFF. V and J are TRBV21-1 and TRBJ2-2; no DNA check was done on the table's D call, TRBD1. TRBV21-1 represents a pseudogene. This CDR3 is 15 amino acids long.

This chain joins TRBV28 and TRBJ1-5, with no clear D. From germline, CDR1 is MDHEN and CDR2 SYDVKM. This CDR3 has 12 residues. Trimming removed 2 bases at V and 8 bases at J, with 7 bases between. Here the CDR3 DNA reads TGTGCCAGCAGTTTACTAACGGAGCCCCAGCATTTT. The encoded protein is CASSLLTEPQHF.

V gene TRBV20-1 combines with J gene TRBJ2-6; D is uncertain. This CDR3 comprises 14 residues. Trimming removed 4 bases at V and 4 bases at J, with 11 bases between. The germline V gene encodes CDR1 DFQATT and CDR2 SNEGSKA (reference sequence). DNA for the CDR3: TGCAGTGCTACCCACACCTCCGGGGCCAACGTCCTGACTTTC. As protein: CSATHTSGANVLTF.

This clonotype was observed a single time. The chain carries TRBV7-9 and TRBJ2-1; tentatively, D is TRBD2 (5 bases). Gene TRBJ2-7 matches the end of the DNA better, so the J call may be wrong. Per the germline V gene, CDR1 is SEHNR and CDR2 is FQNEAQ (reference sequence). The CDR3 covers 14 residues. DNA for the CDR3: TGTGCCAGCAGCTTAGCGCGGGCGGACCATGAGCAGTACTTC. Residues: CASSLARADHEQYF.

V and J are TRBV20-1 and TRBJ1-3, with D possibly TRBD1 on 6 matching bases. This CDR3 comprises 16 residues. The V gene's germline CDR1 is DFQATT and CDR2 SNEGSKA (reference sequence). V was shortened by 4 bases and J by 0 bases, with 16 bases between the two germline ends. The CDR3: CSAMRGALLSGNTIYF. The CDR3 DNA sequence: TGCAGTGCTATGCGGGGGGCCTTACTCTCTGGAAACACCATATATTTT.

The chain links TRBV20-1 to TRBJ1-2; D ambiguous. Germline CDR1 is DFQATT and CDR2 is SNEGSKA (reference sequence). Between the trimmed V and J ends, which lost 3 bases and 9 bases, there was a span of 14 bases. The CDR3 spans 12 residues. The CDR3 DNA is TGCAGTGCTAGTAACCAGGAATTGAGCTACACCTTC. This gives the protein CSASNQELSYTF.

The CDR3 sequence: CASSLDFSPYNEQFF. In DNA form, the CDR3 reads TGTGCCAGCAGTCTGGACTTCTCTCCCTACAATGAGCAGTTCTTC. The rearrangement links TRBV12-3 or TRBV12-4 to TRBJ2-1; a possible D gene is TRBD2 (5 bases). CDR3 length: 15 amino acids. V was cut by 5 bases and J by 2 bases, with 13 bases left in between.

This CDR3 reads CAWTLGQVEQYF. CDR3 bases: TGTGCCTGGACCCTCGGACAAGTCGAGCAGTACTTC. The V gene is TRBV30, the J gene TRBJ2-7; tentative D call: TRBD1 (5 bases). Per germline, CDR1 GTSNPN and CDR2 SVGIG (reference sequence). V shed 4 bases and J shed 6 bases, with 13 bases lying between them. This CDR3 is built from 12 residues.

This chain links TRBV20-1 with TRBJ2-4; no reliable D call. Judging by the DNA end, TRBJ2-7 fits better; the J call may be wrong. This CDR3 is 11 amino acids long. Germline loops: CDR1 DFQATT, CDR2 SNEGSKA (reference sequence). DNA for the CDR3: TGCAGTGCCCCTTGGACCTACGAGCAGTACTTC. Encoded protein: CSAPWTYEQYF.

The table lists this clonotype with a few counts. This chain connects TRBV7-9 to TRBJ2-7, with a weak D call TRBD1 (6 bases). V dropped 5 bases and J dropped 0 bases, with 11 bases sitting between them. The CDR3 sequence is 14 residues long. Per the germline V gene, CDR1 is SEHNR and CDR2 is FQNEAQ (reference sequence). CDR3 nucleotides: TGTGCCAGCAGCGGACAGCAAAGCTCCTACGAGCAGTACTTC. It codes for CASSGQQSSYEQYF.

The genes are TRBV5-1 and TRBJ2-7, with 10 positions matching TRBD1. The junction had 18 bases not matched to a gene; V was cut back by 4 bases and J by 2 bases. CDR1 is SGHRS and CDR2 is YFSETQ in the germline V gene. The CDR3 contains 19 residues. The CDR3 protein is CASSPGLIKGQGTPYEQYF. The CDR3 nucleotides are TGCGCCAGCAGCCCGGGTTTAATCAAGGGACAGGGGACCCCCTACGAGCAGTACTTC.

The V call is TRBV11-2, the J call TRBJ2-2, with D perhaps assigned TRBD1 or TRBD2 (5 bases each). The CDR3 is made up of 18 amino acids. CDR1 is SGHAT, CDR2 FQNNGV, per germline. Trimming pared 5 bases from V and 4 bases from J, leaving 23 bases between. This CDR3 is CASSPIVRRRGFTGELFF. In DNA form, the CDR3 reads TGTGCCAGCAGCCCCATTGTAAGACGCCGGGGCTTCACCGGGGAGCTGTTTTTT.

The chain carries TRBV4-1 and TRBJ2-1, with D perhaps assigned TRBD1 or TRBD2 (5 bases each). Trimming removed 0 bases at V and 0 bases at J, with 12 bases between. The CDR3 has 17 amino acids. Germline values: CDR1 MGHRA, CDR2 YSYEKL. The CDR3 sequence is CASSQEGVAGSYNEQFF. In nucleotides, the CDR3 is TGCGCCAGCAGCCAAGAAGGGGTTGCGGGCTCCTACAATGAGCAGTTCTTC.

The chain carries TRBV9 and TRBJ2-2; TRBD2 aligns across 8 bases. CDR1 is SGDLS and CDR2 is YYNGEE in the germline V gene. The V and J ends lost 0 bases and 7 bases, in that order; junction bases with no gene match: 14. This CDR3 has 18 amino acids. The CDR3 loop reads CASSVAWLAGEMGGELFF. For the CDR3, the DNA is TGTGCCAGCAGCGTAGCCTGGCTAGCGGGTGAAATGGGCGGGGAGCTGTTTTTT. The variable domain in full, with the rest retrieved from reference TRBV9 and TRBJ2-2, is DSGVTQTPKHLITATGQRVTLRCSPRSGDLSVYWYQQSLDQGLQFLIQYYNGEERAKGNILERFSAQQFPDLHSELNLSSLELGDSALYFCASSVAWLAGEMGGELFFGEGSRLTVL.